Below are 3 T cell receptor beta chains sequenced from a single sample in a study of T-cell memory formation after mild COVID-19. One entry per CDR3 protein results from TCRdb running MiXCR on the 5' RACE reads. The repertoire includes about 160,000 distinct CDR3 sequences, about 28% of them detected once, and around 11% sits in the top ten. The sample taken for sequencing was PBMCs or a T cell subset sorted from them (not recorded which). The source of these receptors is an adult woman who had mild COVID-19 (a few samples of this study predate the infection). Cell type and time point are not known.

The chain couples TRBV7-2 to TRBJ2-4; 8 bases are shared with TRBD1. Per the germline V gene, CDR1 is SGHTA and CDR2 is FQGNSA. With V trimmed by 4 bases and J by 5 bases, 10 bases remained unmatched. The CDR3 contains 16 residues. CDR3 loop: CASSSGGFRDQNIQYF. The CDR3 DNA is TGTGCCAGCAGCTCAGGGGGCTTTCGGGATCAAAACATTCAGTACTTC.

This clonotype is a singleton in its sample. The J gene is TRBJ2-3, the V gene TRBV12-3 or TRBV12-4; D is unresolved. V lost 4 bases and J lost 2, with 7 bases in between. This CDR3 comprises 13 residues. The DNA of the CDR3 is TGTGCCAGCAGTTATTACTACACAGATACGCAGTATTTT. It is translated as CASSYYYTDTQYF.

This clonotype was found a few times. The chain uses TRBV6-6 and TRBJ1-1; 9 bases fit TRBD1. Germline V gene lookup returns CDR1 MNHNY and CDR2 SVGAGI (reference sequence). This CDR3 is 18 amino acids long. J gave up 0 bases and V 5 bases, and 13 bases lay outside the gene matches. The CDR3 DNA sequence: TGTGCCAGCAGTCACCGGGACAGGGTATTCCCTATGAACACTGAAGCTTTCTTT. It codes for CASSHRDRVFPMNTEAFF.